This TCR beta chain is drawn from a study of blood T cell repertoires in COVID-19. Study details: COVID-19 samples, acute and convalescent, were from the United States, Italy and Spain.

This clone was observed a handful of times. In the original processing: Amplification from reference gene primers served as the basis for estimated nucleated cell counts. Repertoires were generated with immunoSEQ multiplex PCR, while TCRdb's copy carries only in-frame clones and drops some. V, J and clone size derive from that table, while D and trimming were established from the DNA sequence. The profile shows about 98,000 clones, roughly 80% of them singletons. The V and J ends lost 5 bases and 7 bases, in that order; junction bases with no gene match: 6. CDR1 and CDR2 (germline): SGHTA, FQGNSA. CDR3 size: 15 residues.

This sequence joins TRBV7-2 and TRBJ2-1; 12 nucleotides line up with TRBD2. Input material: peripheral blood. The TCR comes from an older man with acute or convalescent COVID-19. The CDR3 DNA follows: TGTGCCAGCAGCCTGACTAGCGGGAGACGGAATGAGCAGTTCTTC. Amino acid sequence: CASSLTSGRRNEQFF. Variable domain in full (rest from reference TRBV7-2 and TRBJ2-1): GAGVSQSPSNKVTEKGKDVELRCDPISGHTALYWYRQSLGQGLEFLIYFQGNSAPDKSGLPSDRFSAERTGGSVSTLTIQRTQQEDSAVYLCASSLTSGRRNEQFFGPGTRLTVL.